A single T cell receptor beta chain is shown here with its context. Its target is not known. Anyone with autoimmune disease history or systemic immunosuppression was excluded. Collection of blood occurred at baseline, at cycle 4 day 1, and at cycle 7 day 1. These data originate in a study of OX40 agonist ivuxolimab in advanced cancers. Profiling relied on immunoSEQ multiplex PCR, and the TCRdb table lists in-frame clones only, not all of them. Of about 42,000 clones listed, 85% to 90% are singletons. The J segment lost 1 base and the V segment lost 5 bases, leaving 6 bases of the junction unmatched. This CDR3 region has 15 residues. Germline CDR1 and CDR2: SQVTM and ANQGSEA. Regarding the study as a whole: Dose levels from 0.1 to 3.0 mg/kg saw CD4+ and CD8+ blood T cells expand clonally by week 6.

Sequenced material: CD4+ or CD8+ T cells sorted from blood, taken in a trial of the OX40 agonist ivuxolimab. This TCR was sampled from an adult with an advanced solid tumor such as melanoma, head and neck, liver or kidney cancer. This sequence joins TRBV29-1 and TRBJ2-3; 10 nucleotides agree with TRBD1. The CDR3 here is CSVLGGTGGTDTQYF. Here the CDR3 DNA reads TGCAGCGTTTTAGGGGGGACAGGGGGCACAGATACGCAGTATTTT.